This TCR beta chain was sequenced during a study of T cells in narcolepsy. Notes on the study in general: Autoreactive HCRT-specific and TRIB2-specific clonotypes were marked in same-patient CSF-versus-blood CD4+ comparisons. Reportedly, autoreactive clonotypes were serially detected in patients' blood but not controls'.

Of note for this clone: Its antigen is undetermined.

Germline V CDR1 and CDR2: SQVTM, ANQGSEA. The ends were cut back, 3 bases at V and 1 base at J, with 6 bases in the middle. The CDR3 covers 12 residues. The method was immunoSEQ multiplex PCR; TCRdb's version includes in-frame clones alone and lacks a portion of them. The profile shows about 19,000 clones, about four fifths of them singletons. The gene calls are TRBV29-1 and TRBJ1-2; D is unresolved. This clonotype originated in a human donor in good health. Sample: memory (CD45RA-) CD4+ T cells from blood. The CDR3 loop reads CSVERVNYGYTF. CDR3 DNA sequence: TGCAGCGTTGAGCGGGTTAACTATGGCTACACCTTC.